This T cell receptor beta chain came from a study of identical twins. Study findings and constraints: Out-of-frame TCR alpha sharing in monozygotic twins exceeded recombination model predictions. The abundant beta clonotypes from cord blood had fewer insertions, and memory repertoires had none of this.

Points on this clonotype: No antigen is known for it.

A single record per CDR3 protein comes from TCRdb applying MiXCR to the 5' RACE reads. Of about 530,000 distinct CDR3 sequences listed, about 15% were seen once; the top ten hold around 0.48%. The same sample was also studied in work on yellow fever vaccine responses in identical twins.

The sequence derives from a woman aged 18-29 years in good health. Input material: CD4+ T cells sorted from blood.

DNA of the CDR3: TGTGCCAGCAGCTTAGGTCCTAGACCGTCGAGGGTCTACAATGAGCAGTTCTTC. Amino acids: CASSLGPRPSRVYNEQFF. The chain is built from TRBV7-8 and TRBJ2-1, with a weak D call TRBD2 (5 bases). This CDR3 region has 18 residues. Trimming stripped 1 base from V and 3 bases from J, with 19 bases between. The germline V gene has CDR1 SGHVS and CDR2 FQNEAQ.